This record looks at one T cell receptor (beta chain) sequence and its context. The data were taken from a study of blood T cell repertoires in COVID-19. At the level of the study: Material from acute and convalescent COVID-19 was sourced from the United States, Italy and Spain.

Sequenced by immunoSEQ multiplex PCR; TCRdb stores in-frame clones only, minus some. The sample has approximately 63,000 clones, 76% seen once. Sequencing was done on a sample of peripheral blood. This clonotype originated in a woman of 80 years or more with acute or convalescent COVID-19.

The CDR3 sequence is CASSGPRLAGDYNEQFF. The CDR3 DNA sequence: TGTGCCAGCAGTGGACCCCGCCTAGCGGGAGATTACAATGAGCAGTTCTTC. The chain links TRBV27 to TRBJ2-1, with 10 bases identical to TRBD2. This CDR3 spans 17 amino acids. V shed 5 bases and J 4 bases; nucleotides not matched to a gene: 11. Germline V lookup: CDR1 MNHEY, CDR2 SMNVEV (reference sequence).